The 6 T cell receptor beta chains below come from one sample, sequenced in a study of blood T cell repertoires in COVID-19. The protocol was immunoSEQ multiplex PCR, while the TCRdb copy is restricted to in-frame clones and leaves out a portion. The table shows nearly 300,000 clones, with 70% to 90% occurring only once. The sequencing input was peripheral blood. These receptors all come from a woman younger than 45 who had recovered from COVID-19.

The gene calls are TRBV5-1 and TRBJ2-7, with D tentatively TRBD1 (5 bases). The germline V gene has CDR1 SGHRS and CDR2 YFSETQ. V lost 1 base and J 5 bases, leaving 16 bases between the germline ends. The CDR3 extends over 15 amino acids. The CDR3 DNA reads TGCGCCAGCAGCTTGCTAACAGGAGACGTTAACGAGCAGTACTTC. This encodes CASSLLTGDVNEQYF.

This clone came up a few times. In DNA, the CDR3 is TGTGCCAGCAGCTCTACAGGGGACAACACTGAAGCTTTCTTT. Amino acid sequence: CASSSTGDNTEAFF. V gene TRBV7-9 combines with J gene TRBJ1-1; 7 bases map to TRBD1. The CDR3 totals 14 residues. Losses at the gene ends were 4 bases for V and 2 bases for J; bases not matched to a gene: 4. Per the germline V gene, CDR1 is SEHNR and CDR2 is FQNEAQ (reference sequence).

V usage is TRBV7-6 and J usage is TRBJ1-5, with D perhaps matching TRBD1 (5 bases). Trimming took off 5 bases at V and 6 bases at J, with 14 bases between the two ends. In germline, CDR1 is SGHVS, CDR2 FNYEAQ. The CDR3 loop spans 14 amino acids. In DNA, the CDR3 is TGTGCCAGCAGCCGCATGGGGGGGGGTCAGCCCCAGCATTTT. Translation: CASSRMGGGQPQHF. The entire variable domain, with the rest obtained from reference TRBV7-6 and TRBJ1-5, is as follows: GAGVSQSPRYKVTKRGQDVALRCDPISGHVSLYWYRQALGQGPEFLTYFNYEAQQDKSGLPNDRFSAERPEGSISTLTIQRTEQRDSAMYRCASSRMGGGQPQHFGDGTRLSIL.

The rearrangement links TRBV29-1 to TRBJ2-7; D might be TRBD1 (5 bases). Germline assignment: CDR1 SQVTM and CDR2 ANQGSEA. The CDR3 has 12 residues. V lost 3 bases and J lost 1, with 7 bases in between. The CDR3 nucleotides are TGCAGCGTTGAGGGGCTGTCCTACGAGCAGTACTTC. Amino acids: CSVEGLSYEQYF.

The chain combines TRBV5-4 with TRBJ2-3, with a tentative D call TRBD2 (7 bases). Germline-derived CDR1 and CDR2 are SGHNT and YYREEE (reference sequence). The V end was cut by 1 base, the J end by 0 bases, with 12 bases between. The CDR3 has 16 amino acids. CDR3 amino acids: CASSLPRGASTDTQYF. For the CDR3, the DNA is TGTGCCAGCAGCTTGCCCCGGGGGGCTAGCACAGATACGCAGTATTTT.

The rearrangement uses TRBV3-1 (or the pseudogene TRBV3-2) and TRBJ2-5; 16 bases line up with TRBD2. Germline V CDR1 and CDR2: LGHDT, YNNKEL (reference sequence). V shed 5 bases, J shed 4 bases, and the junction held 4 bases outside the gene matches. The CDR3 runs to 16 residues. The CDR3 spells CASSGTSGGARETQYF. For the CDR3, the DNA is TGTGCCAGCAGCGGGACTAGCGGGGGGGCACGAGAGACCCAGTACTTC.